This TCR beta chain was identified in a study of T-cell memory formation after mild COVID-19. This CDR3 has 14 residues. Germline V gene sequence: CDR1 DFQATT, CDR2 SNEGSKA (reference sequence). The V and J ends lost 0 bases and 7 bases, in that order; junction bases with no gene match: 5. With constant-segment primers, 5'RACE yielded cDNA libraries of TCR alpha and TCR beta that carried sample barcodes and UMIs. Using its own MiXCR run on the 5' RACE reads, TCRdb lists one record per CDR3 protein. The table shows fewer than 600,000 distinct CDR3 sequences, with about a fifth occurring only once. The clonotype was recovered from an adult woman who had mild COVID-19 (a few samples of this study predate the infection). Cell type and time point are not known. The chain is built from TRBV20-1 and TRBJ1-4; 7 bases fit TRBD1. The specimen was PBMCs or a T cell subset sorted from them (not recorded which). The CDR3 region is CSARDKAGGEKLFF. The CDR3 nucleotides are TGCAGTGCTAGAGATAAGGCAGGGGGTGAAAAACTGTTTTTT.